The rows below give T cell receptor beta chains drawn from one sample of a study of T cell clones after liver transplantation. Sequencing used immunoSEQ multiplex PCR; TCRdb keeps in-frame clones, though not all of them. The repertoire has about 80,000 clones, 80% to 85% of them found once; the top ten carry 0.45% to 0.6%. The starting material was CD4+ T cells from blood, obtained about 46 months after liver transplant. Receptors originate from a human patient who received a liver transplant. Some T cells may have come from the graft donor. CDR3s include the opening cysteine and the closing phenylalanine or tryptophan. D genes are given only for firm matches. Size is stated for part of the rows, as once, few or many counts, or as a class when the clone is expanded.

d_gene,abundance,j_gene,v_gene,CDR3nt,CDR3aa
.,.,TRBJ1-5,TRBV4-1,TGCGCCAGCAGCCAAGTGGGACGCAATCAGCCCCAGCATTTT,CASSQVGRNQPQHF
TRBD2,.,TRBJ2-5,TRBV5-4,TGTGCCAGCAGTTCGGGACTAGCGAGAGAAGAGACCCAGTACTTC,CASSSGLAREETQYF
.,.,TRBJ1-2,TRBV9,TGTGCCAGCAGCGTAGTCCCGTCCGCGATTACTAACTATGGCTACACCTTC,CASSVVPSAITNYGYTF
TRBD2,.,TRBJ2-1,TRBV6-5,TGTGCCAGCAGTTACAAGCCTAGCGGGAGGGTAAATGAGCAGTTCTTC,CASSYKPSGRVNEQFF
.,.,TRBJ1-1,TRBV7-9,TGTGCCAGCAGCTTTTCGGGGGGCGGCACTGAAGCTTTCTTT,CASSFSGGGTEAFF
.,.,TRBJ1-5,TRBV2,TGTGCCAGCAGAACACTACGGAGCAACAATCAGCCCCAGCATTTT,CASRTLRSNNQPQHF
.,once,TRBJ2-5,TRBV14,TGTGCCAGCAGCCAACTGGGGGAGACCCAGTACTTC,CASSQLGETQYF
.,.,TRBJ1-1,TRBV6-5,TGTGCCAGCAGCCTGGGCTTTAACACTGAAGCTTTCTTT,CASSLGFNTEAFF
.,.,TRBJ1-2,TRBV6-5,TGTGCCAGCAGAAAATGGGAAAGCTATGGCTACACCTTC,CASRKWESYGYTF
TRBD1,.,TRBJ2-7,TRBV5-1,TGCGCCAGCAGCCCTGGGACAGTCGACTCCTACGAGCAGTACTTC,CASSPGTVDSYEQYF
TRBD2,.,TRBJ2-1,TRBV7-8,TGTGCCAGCAGCTTAGGGTGGACTAGCGGTAGGAATGAGCAGTTCTTC,CASSLGWTSGRNEQFF
TRBD1,.,TRBJ2-2,TRBV18,TGCGCCAGCTCACTGGGACAGTCGAACACCGGGGAGCTGTTTTTT,CASSLGQSNTGELFF
TRBD2,.,TRBJ2-7,TRBV6-5,TGTGCCAGCAGTTTACTAGCGGGAGGCCCCTACGAGCAGTACTTC,CASSLLAGGPYEQYF
.,.,TRBJ2-5,TRBV7-2,TGTGCCAGCAGCTTAGGAGGTGGGAGGTGGGAGACCCAGTACTTC,CASSLGGGRWETQYF
TRBD1,.,TRBJ1-2,TRBV25-1,TGTGCCAGCAGTGAGGCGGACAGGCCCTTCTATGGCTACACCTTC,CASSEADRPFYGYTF
TRBD1,.,TRBJ2-2,TRBV19,TGTGCCAGTAGTATAGCTACAGGGGGCTTCGACACCGGGGAGCTGTTTTTT,CASSIATGGFDTGELFF
TRBD2,.,TRBJ2-3,TRBV5-4,TGTGCCAGCAGTTTAGCGGGAGACCAGGATACGCAGTATTTT,CASSLAGDQDTQYF
.,.,TRBJ1-2,TRBV28,TGTGCCAGCAGTTTAGTCTGGGTTGGCTATGGCTACACCTTC,CASSLVWVGYGYTF
.,.,TRBJ2-7,TRBV5-6,TGTGCCAGCGCCCTTGGGCCGGGCTCCTACGAGCAGTACTTC,CASALGPGSYEQYF
.,.,TRBJ2-1,TRBV5-1,TGCGCCAGCAGCTTTGGGGCCGCCCTCTACAATGAGCAGTTCTTC,CASSFGAALYNEQFF
TRBD2,.,TRBJ2-3,TRBV6-1,TGTGCCAGCAGTGAAAGCGGACTAGCTTCTAGCACAGATACGCAGTATTTT,CASSESGLASSTDTQYF
TRBD1,.,TRBJ2-7,TRBV18,TGTGCCAGCTCAACAGGGGTGACCTACGAGCAGTACTTC,CASSTGVTYEQYF
.,.,TRBJ2-5,TRBV19,TGTGCCAGTAGTATAGTATCTCCGGGACTGGGGAGGACCCAGTACTTC,CASSIVSPGLGRTQYF
.,.,TRBJ1-2,TRBV19,TGTGCCAGTACCTTCAGGGGTAACTATGGCTACACCTTC,CASTFRGNYGYTF
TRBD2,once,TRBJ2-1,TRBV11-2,TGTGCCAGCAGCTTAGCTCTAGCGGGAGGGAGCTCCTACAATGAGCAGTTCTTC,CASSLALAGGSSYNEQFF
.,once,TRBJ1-2,TRBV7-2,TGTGCCAGCAGTCCCCTCAACAGGGATGGCTATGGCTACACCTTC,CASSPLNRDGYGYTF
.,.,TRBJ2-7,TRBV5-1,TGCGCCAGCAGCCTTGACAGCGTCTACGAGCAGTACTTC,CASSLDSVYEQYF